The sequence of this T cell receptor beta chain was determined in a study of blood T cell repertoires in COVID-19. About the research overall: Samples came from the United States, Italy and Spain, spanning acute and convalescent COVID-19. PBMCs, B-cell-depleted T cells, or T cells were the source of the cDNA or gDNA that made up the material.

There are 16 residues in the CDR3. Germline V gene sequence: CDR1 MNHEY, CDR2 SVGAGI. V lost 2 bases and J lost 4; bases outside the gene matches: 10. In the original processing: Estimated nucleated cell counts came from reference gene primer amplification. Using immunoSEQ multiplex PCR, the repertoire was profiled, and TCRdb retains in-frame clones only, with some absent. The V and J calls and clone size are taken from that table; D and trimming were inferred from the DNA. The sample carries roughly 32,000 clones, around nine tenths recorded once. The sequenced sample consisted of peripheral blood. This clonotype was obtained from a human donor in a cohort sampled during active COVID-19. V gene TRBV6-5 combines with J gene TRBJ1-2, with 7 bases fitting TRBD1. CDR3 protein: CASSYRQGGTSYGYTF. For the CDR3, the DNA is TGTGCCAGCAGTTACCGACAGGGCGGTACAAGCTATGGCTACACCTTC.